This TCR beta chain derives from a study of T cells in localized non-small cell lung cancer. Findings and limits, study-wide: Adjacent uninvolved lung had the highest clonality, suggesting focused antigen responses. Adjacent lung tissue had a median roughly 55 of the top 100 clones found in the tumor.

Clones were read by immunoSEQ multiplex PCR, and TCRdb kept only the in-frame ones, dropping some. The repertoire holds about 43,000 clones, roughly nine tenths seen once, with roughly a tenth in the top ten. CDR1 is LNHDA, CDR2 SQIVND, per germline (reference sequence). The germline V and J ends were trimmed by 10 bases and 11 bases, with 20 bases remaining between them. CDR3 length: 12 amino acids. Details on this clone: The antigen remains unidentified.

This clonotype was sampled from a woman aged 35-75 years with stage II lung adenocarcinoma. The V and J genes are TRBV19 and TRBJ1-1, with a tentative D call TRBD1 (6 bases). Sequenced material: PBMCs, taken before any cancer treatment. CDR3 region: CATNDRWGGAFF. CDR3 coding DNA: TGTGCCACGAACGACAGGTGGGGTGGCGCTTTCTTT. The full variable domain, in which reference TRBV19 and TRBJ1-1 provide the parts outside the CDR3, is DGGITQSPKYLFRKEGQNVTLSCEQNLNHDAMYWYRQDPGQGLRLIYYSQIVNDFQKGDIAEGYSVSREKKESFPLTVTSAQKNPTAFYLCATNDRWGGAFFGQGTRLTVV.